This is a list of T cell receptor beta chains from one sample in a study of shared clonotypes between healthy human individuals. Here immunoSEQ multiplex PCR was the method, and the copy in TCRdb shows in-frame clones only, minus some. The table lists around 690,000 clones, about 92% of them singletons, with approximately 35% in the top ten. Sequenced material: memory CD8+ T cells from PBMCs. The receptors were sampled from a man between 18 and 35 years old in good health. Some clones in this sample may be carry-over from other donors' samples. CDR3s include the opening cysteine and the closing phenylalanine or tryptophan. A D gene is named only where the DNA matches it firmly. Only some rows state a clone size, as once, few, many or a class for expanded clones.

j_call clone_size v_call d_call cdr3_aa cdr3_nt
TRBJ2-3 . TRBV7-2 TRBD2 CASSLEIAGRTDTQYF TGTGCCAGCAGCTTAGAGATAGCGGGACGCACAGATACGCAGTATTTT
TRBJ2-7 . TRBV19 TRBD2 CASSSREGAYEQYF TGTGCCAGTAGTTCCCGGGAGGGGGCCTACGAGCAGTACTTC
TRBJ1-1 once TRBV5-1 . CASSLRGTEAFF TGTGCCAGCAGCTTGCGCGGTACTGAAGCTTTCTTT
TRBJ2-1 . TRBV11-2 TRBD1 CASSSITQGVSPYNEQFF TGTGCCAGCAGCTCGATAACCCAGGGGGTGTCCCCGTACAATGAGCAGTTCTTC
TRBJ2-3 . TRBV6-5 . CASSYGAQGSTDTQYF TGTGCCAGCAGTTACGGTGCCCAGGGTAGTACAGATACGCAGTATTTT
TRBJ1-1 . TRBV6-6 . CASSYSNIPPGGAFF TGTGCCAGCAGTTACTCGAATATCCCACCGGGCGGAGCTTTCTTT
TRBJ1-5 once TRBV10-2 . CASSRTGFDQPQHF TGCGCCAGCAGCCGTACAGGGTTCGATCAGCCCCAGCATTTT
TRBJ2-2 . TRBV7-9 . CASSPWGAAHNTGELFF TGTGCCAGCAGCCCGTGGGGGGCCGCACACAACACCGGGGAGCTGTTTTTT
TRBJ2-2 . TRBV11-3 . CASSLLGNTGELFF TGTGCCAGCAGCTTACTCGGAAACACCGGGGAGCTGTTTTTT
TRBJ1-5 few TRBV27 . CASSLFLGGNQPQHF TGTGCCAGCAGTTTATTTTTGGGAGGCAATCAGCCCCAGCATTTT
TRBJ1-1 . TRBV9 TRBD1 CASSVNDRVNTEAFF TGTGCCAGCAGCGTGAACGACAGGGTTAACACTGAAGCTTTCTTT
TRBJ2-3 . TRBV28 . CASRPSATDTQYF TGTGCCAGCAGGCCTTCTGCCACAGATACGCAGTATTTT
TRBJ1-1 once TRBV5-6 TRBD1 CASSLGQGVTKAFF TGTGCCAGCAGCTTGGGACAGGGAGTCACTAAAGCTTTCTTT
TRBJ2-7 . TRBV9 TRBD1 CASSEGPGQGYEQYF TGTGCCAGCAGCGAGGGCCCGGGACAGGGCTACGAGCAGTACTTC
TRBJ2-2 . TRBV10-1 TRBD1 CASSASGQGWTGELFF TGCGCCAGCAGTGCTTCGGGACAGGGATGGACCGGGGAGCTGTTTTTT
TRBJ2-7 . TRBV27 . CASSPSGQPAEQYF TGTGCCAGCAGTCCCTCGGGACAACCGGCCGAGCAGTACTTC
TRBJ1-1 . TRBV5-4 . CASSGKDRFRTEAFF TGTGCCAGCAGCGGGAAAGACAGGTTTAGGACTGAAGCTTTCTTT
TRBJ2-2 . TRBV30 TRBD1 CAWSLKDRVTGELFF TGTGCCTGGAGTCTAAAGGACAGGGTCACCGGGGAGCTGTTTTTT
TRBJ2-7 . TRBV4-2 . CASSQDGEDWAYEQYF TGTGCCAGCAGCCAAGATGGGGAGGACTGGGCCTACGAGCAGTACTTC
TRBJ1-1 . TRBV18 TRBD1 CASSPERQGAGNTEAFF TGTGCCAGCTCACCGGAGCGACAGGGGGCGGGTAACACTGAAGCTTTCTTT
TRBJ1-2 . TRBV28 . CASSFLIGHVYGYTF TGTGCCAGCAGTTTTTTGATCGGACATGTCTATGGCTACACCTTC
TRBJ2-3 . TRBV7-9 . CASSQGSRRAGTDTQYF TGTGCCAGCAGCCAGGGAAGCCGGAGGGCCGGGACAGATACGCAGTATTTT
TRBJ2-2 few TRBV5-1 . CASSPPNTGELFF TGCGCCAGCAGCCCTCCTAACACCGGGGAGCTGTTTTTT
TRBJ2-7 . TRBV4-2 . CASSQLNEAYEQYF TGTGCCAGCAGCCAACTTAACGAAGCCTACGAGCAGTACTTC
TRBJ2-3 . TRBV19 . CASSIARGGTDTQYF TGTGCCAGTAGTATAGCCAGGGGGGGCACAGATACGCAGTATTTT